Sequencing of this T cell receptor (beta chain) was carried out in a study of cytomegalovirus exposure and HLA in healthy donors (dated by TCRdb to 2016 to 2017). A note on the overall study: An earlier analysis of some 550 of the donors reported about 290 Gb of sequence data and some 100 million unique TCR beta sequences from about 180 million T cells. Rather than drawing on any new phenotypic data, the later analysis identified candidate immune exposures from TCR beta sequences and the way those sequences occurred across donors. All discovery cohort repertoires had been generated on a single sequencing platform. Donor age, sex, ethnicity and CMV serostatus were compiled together with the repertoire data. The study combined high-throughput TCR immunosequencing, statistical association of individual TCRs with disease status, and machine learning to predict cytomegalovirus infection status. The T cell repertoires of 550 to 850 subjects were profiled by immunosequencing and related to cytomegalovirus serostatus. Typing coverage differed by locus: A, B, C, DRB1 and DQB1 were typed in about 620-630 donors, DQA1 in about 560, DPA1 in around 580, and DPB1 in roughly 470. A later genetic analysis took genome-wide SNP genotypes for 398 of the 666 donors and used that subset as a discovery cohort. An earlier analysis of nearly 600 of the donors applied high-throughput TCR beta sequencing to assess whether each TCR beta V gene segment acted as functional or pseudogenic. A separate validation cohort of some 130 different subjects was used in addition to the roughly 700-subject first cohort. The study aimed to test whether signatures of past pathogen exposure could be identified by cataloging public T cell receptors. Because of strong linkage in the cohort, four to six DR-DQ haplotypes were treated as single units for association and clustering. Of the 300 to 450 genotyped donors, roughly 85% fell in the genetic ancestry cluster associated with self-reported Caucasian donors. A later analysis re-examined previously published TCR beta repertoires from 610 or so donors and added high-resolution HLA genotyping to investigate patterns of TCR occurrence. HLA typing included class I and class II loci at four-digit resolution. An early release covering just under 650 HLA-typed donors comprised approximately 300 gigabases of sequencing data and roughly 85 million unique TCR sequences. Among 398 genotyped donors of the cohort, an average of 235,054 unique TCR beta nucleotide sequences were sequenced per donor, roughly 18% of them non-productive.

The cohort consisted of fewer than 700 healthy bone marrow donors. All cohort members were sampled while nominally healthy, although unrecorded immune exposures were likely present. The donor tested CMV seropositive and was one of the 289 seropositive cohort members. Every donor gave a peripheral blood sample, and the peripheral blood mononuclear cells from that sample were used for TCR beta sequencing. Genomic DNA extraction from the blood cell samples was performed with the Qiagen DNeasy Blood Extraction Kit. The paper as a whole reports these results and caveats: In a later analysis, TCR association rates were found to vary across HLA loci, with the most associated TCRs seen for DRB1 alleles and the fewest for HLA-C alleles. Compared with the approximately 700-donor mean, donors in an Asian-associated ancestry cluster had fewer N-insertions in productive TCRs, according to a later genetic analysis. At a false discovery rate of 0.05, a later analysis linked under 20,000 TCR beta sequences to specific HLA alleles. In an earlier analysis of around 600 of the donors, most TCR beta V segments were observed in productive rearrangements about 87% or about 30% of the time, broadly matching IMGT annotations. While some public TCRs were present in many individuals, most TCR sequences turned up only very rarely across donors. Because counts were too low, 15 to 20 rarely observed V segments, including chromosome 9 orphons, were left out of the earlier analysis of 587 of the donors. When HLA alleles, especially DR and DQ, strongly co-occurred, attributing TCR associations to individual alleles was difficult. A later analysis found that HLA-associated TCR beta chains were more clonally expanded and had lower generation probabilities than equally common non-associated chains. Linkage disequilibrium might explain the correlated functional status among segregating V segments, but an unknown experimental factor could not be excluded. The classifier was reported to diagnose cytomegalovirus status with high specificity and sensitivity in both the original cohort and the validation cohort. The study listed approximately 150 TCR beta chains as associated with cytomegalovirus. Sequencing depth was assumed to be roughly uniform across donors in the presence/absence analyses, though that assumption may not hold. In this cohort, only TCR beta chains were sequenced, and detectable features were limited by the absence of alpha or paired-chain data. A cluster of highly shared sequence variants was judged likely to be a technical artifact of the sequencing pipeline. An association between a missense DCLRE1C variant and V-gene and J-gene trimming of TCR beta chains was found in a later genetic analysis and replicated in an independent cohort. CMV serostatus was the only immune exposure information available for the cohort. Several of the top co-occurrence clusters appeared to be linked to parvovirus B19, influenza, CMV and Epstein-Barr virus, according to a later analysis. A further reported finding was that TCR beta sequences accurately predicted the HLA-A and HLA-B alleles for most subjects in the first cohort. Most CMV-associated TCR beta chains appeared to be HLA-restricted in a later analysis, and the HLA associations seemed to be driven largely by CMV exposure. A few of the identified cytomegalovirus-associated TCR beta chains were confirmed in vitro to be specific for cytomegalovirus antigens. The authors suggested that the approach could potentially be extended to other disease states and immunological phenotypes. Because some donors lacked HLA typing at each locus, the association tests relied only on the typed subset.

To note about this clone: Its antigen is still unknown. Nothing much larger sits one base from this clone, and base qualities are not available.

The library was prepared using the immunoSEQ multiplex PCR assay. For the multiplex PCR, a mixture combining 60 forward primers for TCR Vbeta segments and 13 reverse primers for TCR Jbeta segments was used. The CDR3 region of rearranged TCR beta genes was amplified from genomic DNA by a multiplex PCR assay. The amplified TCR beta libraries were sequenced on the Illumina HiSeq System as 87-base-pair reads. The authors' analysis ran thus. A later analysis counted some 74 million unique TCR beta chains across the 650 to 800 repertoires, and roughly 11 million of these chains were shared by at least two donors. To remove PCR and sequencing errors, raw reads were error-corrected and collapsed into unique sequences using a nearest-neighbor algorithm that merged closely related sequences. To assign V, D and J gene segments, CDR3 sequences were aligned to IMGT reference sequences. For a sequence to be retained, at least a six-nucleotide match to both a V gene segment and a J gene segment was required. A rearrangement counted as productive if the CDR3 had no stop codons and remained in frame with V and J, and every other rearrangement counted as non-productive. Following IMGT convention, CDR3 was defined as the stretch from the second conserved V-encoded cysteine to the conserved J-encoded phenylalanine. The earlier analysis of 550 to 650 of the donors excluded any sequence lacking an unambiguous match to a single V gene segment. In an earlier analysis of approximately 560 of the donors, a V segment was called functional when productive rearrangements were above 56.7%, and segregating when the standard deviation between donors exceeded 5%. A statistical classification framework was built for diagnosing cytomegalovirus status from the catalog of TCR beta chain sequences. In a later analysis, V and J genes were assigned by comparing TCR nucleotide sequences against IMGT/GENE-DB human TR gene sequences. Using the TCRdist pipeline, a later analysis assigned CDR3 sequences along with most-parsimonious VDJ recombination scenarios. A later analysis defined each TCR beta chain by its CDR3 amino acid sequence plus V-gene family, and excluded reads lacking a unique V-gene family. A later analysis removed 592 highly shared, low-generation-probability nucleotide sequences to deal with suspected cross-contamination and a sequencing artifact. A later analysis calculated a clonal expansion index for each public chain from normalized within-repertoire ranks of inferred template counts. A later analysis computed generation probabilities with a VDJ recombination model fitted to out-of-frame rearrangements, and checked the results against IGoR. A later analysis scored TCR-TCR, TCR-HLA and TCR-CMV co-occurrence with hypergeometric tests, applying a repertoire-size bias correction to TCR pairs. To estimate false discovery rates, a later analysis permuted the HLA or CMV assignments 20 times. In a later analysis, co-occurring TCRs were grouped with DBSCAN, and TCRdist sequence similarity was added when clustering was performed within HLA-allele-positive subsets. Repertoires with fewer than 30,000 or more than 120,000 public chains were left out of co-occurrence clustering, as were about five repertoires with anomalous nucleotide sharing. TCRdb mirrors the immuneACCESS table, restricted to in-frame sequences. Some clones are absent from its copies; in checked studies, under half trace to an unresolved V gene, and the reason for the others is unknown. The DNA was the basis for D and trimming; V, J and clone size are from that table. The sample table holds under 150,000 clones, of which around 84% were seen once. Over 2.5% of the sample is taken by the ten largest.

The material sequenced was PBMCs. The receptor comes from a middle-aged man in good health and CMV-seropositive.

The CDR3 reads CASSFSARLDTGELFF. The sequence in DNA is TGCGCCAGCAGCTTCTCAGCGCGACTGGACACCGGGGAGCTGTTTTTT. The chain uses TRBV5-1 and TRBJ2-2; the D gene identity is not certain. From the cysteine up to the phenylalanine, the CDR3 has a length of 16 residues. Only the CDR3 portion is preserved as DNA: 48 bases, with reading frame beginning at the first base. CDR1 and CDR2 are drawn from the germline V gene: SGHRS, YFSETQ. V drops 2 bases and J drops 3 bases, leaving 14 bases in between.